The 25 T cell receptor beta chains below all came from one sample that was sequenced in a study of early T cells in non-severe SARS-CoV-2 infection. One entry per CDR3 protein results from TCRdb running MiXCR on the 5' RACE reads. The profile shows under 65,000 distinct CDR3 sequences, 10% to 15% of them singletons. Source material: whole blood. These receptors were taken from an adult who was a healthcare worker with PCR-confirmed SARS-CoV-2 infection or an uninfected control (not recorded which).

A few counts support this clonotype. This chain links TRBV5-1 with TRBJ1-4; 7 positions agree with TRBD1. With V trimmed by 7 bases and J by 8 bases, 8 bases remained unmatched. Germline V CDR1 and CDR2: SGHRS, YFSETQ. CDR3 size: 13 residues. In nucleotides, the CDR3 is TGCGCCAGCGGATACAGGGGAGCGGAAAAACTGTTTTTT. Amino acid sequence: CASGYRGAEKLFF.

The chain joins TRBV7-6 to TRBJ1-2; D is unresolved. The germline V gene has CDR1 SGHVS and CDR2 FNYEAQ. The germline V and J ends were trimmed by 1 base and 2 bases, with 5 bases remaining between them. The CDR3 loop spans 13 amino acids. The CDR3 coding sequence is TGTGCCAGCAGCTTAGATTTCAACTATGGCTACACCTTC. It yields the protein CASSLDFNYGYTF.

This clonotype was recorded at least ten times. The genes are TRBV5-1 and TRBJ1-5; D unclear. There are 14 residues in the CDR3. Trimming shortened V by 0 bases and J by 4 bases, and 8 bases separated the two germline ends. The V gene's germline CDR1 is SGHRS and CDR2 YFSETQ. In nucleotides, the CDR3 is TGCGCCAGCAGCTTGGGGCAGGCGAATCAGCCCCAGCATTTT. This translates into CASSLGQANQPQHF.

The chain is built from TRBV27 and TRBJ1-1; 8 bases fit TRBD1. V shed 3 bases, J shed 4 bases, and the junction held 4 bases outside the gene matches. The CDR3 is 14 amino acids. Germline CDR1 reads MNHEY; CDR2 reads SMNVEV (reference sequence). The CDR3: CASSFQGAGTEAFF. The CDR3 DNA follows: TGTGCCAGCAGTTTTCAGGGGGCTGGCACTGAAGCTTTCTTT.

This clonotype was observed many times. V is TRBV7-2 and J is TRBJ1-5; D is undetermined. CDR1 is SGHTA and CDR2 is FQGNSA in the germline V gene. V was clipped by 3 bases and J by 1 base, with 4 bases between them. The CDR3 is made up of 13 amino acids. Here the CDR3 DNA reads TGTGCCAGCAGCTTTGACAGCAATCAGCCCCAGCATTTT. The encoded protein is CASSFDSNQPQHF.

This clonotype was detected many times. The rearrangement links TRBV2 to TRBJ2-2, with unresolved D. Trimming pared 7 bases from V and 0 bases from J, leaving 9 bases between. This CDR3 region has 14 residues. Germline values: CDR1 SNHLY, CDR2 FYNNEI. The CDR3 reads CASTPRSNTGELFF. CDR3 in DNA: TGTGCCAGCACCCCCAGGTCGAACACCGGGGAGCTGTTTTTT.

This clonotype was seen more than once but under ten times. The chain links TRBV7-2 to TRBJ2-3; 7 bases align to TRBD1. The V gene's germline CDR1 is SGHTA and CDR2 FQGNSA. V was clipped by 5 bases and J by 5 bases; unmatched bases: 13. CDR3 size: 16 residues. The CDR3 DNA follows: TGTGCCAGCAGCCGACGGACAGGAACAACGGGAGATACGCAGTATTTT. Translating gives CASSRRTGTTGDTQYF.

In its sample, this clonotype was seen many times. The genes are TRBV4-1 and TRBJ1-1; D uncertain. V was trimmed by 3 bases and J by 5 bases, leaving 7 bases between them. Germline lookup yields CDR1 MGHRA and CDR2 YSYEKL. The CDR3 consists of 12 residues. CDR3 in amino acids: CASSQSRTEAFF. The CDR3 nucleotides are TGCGCCAGCAGCCAGTCCAGGACTGAAGCTTTCTTT.

This clonotype was found many times. The CDR3, as DNA: TGTGCCAGCAGCCCCGGGACAGATTACAATGAGCAGTTCTTC. Protein sequence: CASSPGTDYNEQFF. This chain joins TRBV9 and TRBJ2-1; 7 bases match TRBD1. Germline values: CDR1 SGDLS, CDR2 YYNGEE. J lost 4 bases, V lost 4 bases, and 5 bases had no gene match. CDR3 length: 14 amino acids.

The V and J genes are TRBV9 and TRBJ2-1; possible D gene TRBD2, 6 bases. This CDR3 spans 15 amino acids. CDR1 is SGDLS, CDR2 YYNGEE, per germline. Trimming removed 3 bases from V and 0 bases from J, with 10 bases in between. CDR3 protein: CASSETGVSYNEQFF. The CDR3 nucleotides read TGTGCCAGCAGCGAGACGGGGGTCTCCTACAATGAGCAGTTCTTC.

This clonotype was seen only a few times. The chain carries TRBV5-1 and TRBJ2-7; TRBD1 matches at 7 bases. V lost 2 bases and J lost 3; bases outside the gene matches: 2. Germline V gene data show CDR1 as SGHRS and CDR2 as YFSETQ. This CDR3 comprises 13 residues. The CDR3 here is CASSFRQGYEQYF. CDR3 DNA: TGCGCCAGCAGCTTCAGACAGGGCTACGAGCAGTACTTC.

Many counts were recorded for this clonotype. The rearrangement links TRBV4-1 to TRBJ1-5; possible D gene TRBD1, 6 bases. V lost 0 bases and J lost 7, with 13 bases in between. Germline CDR1 is MGHRA and CDR2 is YSYEKL. This CDR3 spans 15 amino acids. The CDR3 sequence is CASSQDRGRGQPQHF. In DNA form, the CDR3 reads TGCGCCAGCAGCCAAGATCGTGGCAGGGGACAGCCCCAGCATTTT.

This clonotype was seen many times. CDR3 loop: CSAGGVTLYNEQFF. CDR3 coding DNA: TGCAGTGCTGGGGGGGTGACTCTCTACAATGAGCAGTTCTTC. J is TRBJ2-1 and V is TRBV20-1; 7 bases agree with TRBD2. CDR3 size: 14 residues. The V segment lost 5 bases and the J segment 3 bases; nucleotides outside the gene matches: 7. Germline CDR1 is DFQATT and CDR2 is SNEGSKA (reference sequence).

This clonotype was observed at least ten times. This sequence joins TRBV4-1 and TRBJ2-7; TRBD2 matches at 7 bases. With V trimmed by 1 base and J by 2 bases, 14 bases remained unmatched. The CDR3 is 18 residues long. Germline V gives CDR1 MGHRA, CDR2 YSYEKL. The chain's CDR3 is CASSQVDLGWSGAYEQYF. Here the CDR3 DNA reads TGCGCCAGCAGCCAAGTTGATTTGGGGTGGAGCGGGGCCTACGAGCAGTACTTC.

This clonotype was observed many times. J is TRBJ1-1 and V is TRBV27; D perhaps matches TRBD1 (6 bases). V dropped 1 base and J dropped 6 bases, with 18 bases sitting between them. The CDR3 is 16 amino acids. Germline loops: CDR1 MNHEY, CDR2 SMNVEV (reference sequence). The CDR3 spells CASSLYREGDKPEAFF. The CDR3 DNA sequence: TGTGCCAGCAGTTTATACAGGGAGGGAGATAAACCTGAAGCTTTCTTT.

This clonotype was found many times. The chain employs TRBV2 and TRBJ1-6; weak D call: TRBD1 (5 bases). This CDR3 is built from 14 residues. Trimming removed 8 bases from V and 8 bases from J, with 16 bases in between. Germline CDR1 is SNHLY and CDR2 is FYNNEI. This chain's CDR3 is CASHSQGGHSPLHF. CDR3 coding DNA: TGTGCCAGCCATTCCCAGGGTGGGCATTCACCCCTCCACTTT.

This clonotype was recorded at least ten times. The rearrangement joins TRBV6-4 to TRBJ2-2; 7 positions match TRBD1. The V and J ends lost 3 bases and 5 bases, in that order; junction bases with no gene match: 3. The CDR3 is 14 residues long. CDR1 is MRHNA, CDR2 SNTAGT, per germline. CDR3 loop: CASSDTGETGELFF. DNA of the CDR3: TGTGCCAGCAGTGATACAGGGGAGACCGGGGAGCTGTTTTTT.

This clonotype was seen more than once but under ten times. This chain connects TRBV7-9 to TRBJ2-2; D remains ambiguous. The germline V gene encodes CDR1 SEHNR and CDR2 FQNEAQ (reference sequence). V was shortened by 3 bases and J by 5 bases, with 7 bases between the two germline ends. The CDR3 is made up of 13 amino acids. Here the CDR3 reads CASSFPGTGELFF. The CDR3 coding sequence is TGTGCCAGCAGCTTCCCCGGAACCGGGGAGCTGTTTTTT. The variable domain in full, with the rest retrieved from reference TRBV7-9 and TRBJ2-2, is DTGVSQNPRHKITKRGQNVTFRCDPISEHNRLYWYRQTLGQGPEFLTYFQNEAQLEKSRLLSDRFSAERPKGSFSTLEIQRTEQGDSAMYLCASSFPGTGELFFGEGSRLTVL.

This clonotype was seen repeatedly, ten times or more. The chain has TRBV23-1 and TRBJ2-7; D gene unclear. TRBV23-1 is classed as an ORF, of uncertain function. The ends were cut back, 3 bases at V and 3 bases at J, with 24 bases in the middle. This CDR3 contains 18 residues. The CDR3, as DNA: TGCGCCAGCAGTCACCTCCAAAAACGCCCCACACTTTTCTACGAGCAGTACTTC. Translating gives CASSHLQKRPTLFYEQYF.

V usage is TRBV9 and J usage is TRBJ2-7; tentatively, D is TRBD2 (7 bases). Germline lookup yields CDR1 SGDLS and CDR2 YYNGEE. The CDR3 consists of 15 residues. The ends were cut back, 4 bases at V and 5 bases at J, with 19 bases in the middle. The DNA of the CDR3 is TGTGCCAGCAGCCCCGGGGGGCAGCCGGGGAACGAGCAGTACTTC. It is translated as CASSPGGQPGNEQYF.

The V gene is TRBV19, the J gene TRBJ1-1, with D hard to call. The germline V gene has CDR1 LNHDA and CDR2 SQIVND (reference sequence). The CDR3 spans 13 residues. With 1 base removed from V and 7 bases from J, the gap between germline ends came to 10 bases. The CDR3 reads CASSIVEGVEAFF. Here the CDR3 DNA reads TGTGCCAGTAGTATAGTAGAGGGAGTTGAAGCTTTCTTT.

This clonotype was picked up a small number of times. This chain links TRBV20-1 with TRBJ2-5; TRBD2 might be the D (7 bases). Per the germline V gene, CDR1 is DFQATT and CDR2 is SNEGSKA (reference sequence). Trimming stripped 6 bases from V and 2 bases from J, with 13 bases between. The CDR3 is made up of 13 amino acids. The CDR3 sequence is CSAGGASQETQYF. In DNA, the CDR3 is TGCAGTGCGGGGGGGGCGTCGCAAGAGACCCAGTACTTC.

The chain recombines TRBV4-3 with TRBJ1-2; 7 bases are shared with TRBD1. The V and J ends lost 0 bases and 3 bases, in that order; junction bases with no gene match: 4. CDR1 and CDR2 (germline): LGHNA, YSLEER. This CDR3 comprises 15 residues. The CDR3 protein is CASSQDRGGYYGYTF. The CDR3 coding sequence is TGCGCCAGCAGCCAAGATCGAGGGGGCTACTATGGCTACACCTTC.

This clonotype occurred many times. This CDR3 is CSVRQGAYGYTF. The CDR3 DNA reads TGCAGCGTTCGACAGGGGGCCTATGGCTACACCTTC. The V gene is TRBV29-1, the J gene TRBJ1-2; TRBD1 matches at 10 bases. The CDR3 is made up of 12 amino acids. Unmatched junction bases numbered 1, after V lost 5 bases and J lost 4 bases. The germline CDR1 and CDR2 sequences are SQVTM and ANQGSEA.

This clonotype has just a few counts. V is TRBV7-2 and J is TRBJ2-7; D gene ambiguous. The length of the CDR3 is 15 residues. Germline CDR1 and CDR2: SGHTA and FQGNSA. Trimming removed 1 base at V and 3 bases at J, with 13 bases between. This CDR3 is CASSLEWFGSYEQYF. The CDR3 nucleotides read TGTGCCAGCAGCTTAGAGTGGTTCGGAAGCTACGAGCAGTACTTC.